This entry lists 30 T cell receptor beta chains sequenced from one sample in a study of T cell responses to AZD1222 COVID-19 vaccine. Clones were read by immunoSEQ multiplex PCR, and TCRdb kept only the in-frame ones, dropping some. This repertoire shows 100,000 to 120,000 clones, more than 70% found once; its top ten account for 3% to 3.5%. This material consisted of peripheral blood, taken on day 0 of AZD1222 vaccination. Source of these receptors: an adult in good health.

The V and J genes are TRBV4-1 and TRBJ2-7, with D tentatively TRBD1 (6 bases). This CDR3 is built from 13 residues. Deletions cut 3 bases from V and 6 bases from J, with 12 bases between. The germline V gene has CDR1 MGHRA and CDR2 YSYEKL. This CDR3 is CASSHLQGTEQYF. Written as DNA, the CDR3 is TGCGCCAGCAGCCATTTACAGGGAACCGAGCAGTACTTC.

The chain joins TRBV12-3 or TRBV12-4 to TRBJ1-5; no firm D call. The V gene lost 1 base and the J gene lost 6 bases, with 4 bases spanning the gap. This CDR3 spans 12 amino acids. CDR3 nucleotides: TGTGCCAGCAGTTTAGTGTCTCAGCCCCAGCATTTT. It specifies CASSLVSQPQHF.

This chain links TRBV30 with TRBJ1-4; no clear D gene. The CDR3 sequence is 14 residues long. Trimming shortened V by 0 bases and J by 5 bases, and 10 bases separated the two germline ends. Germline V lookup: CDR1 GTSNPN, CDR2 SVGIG (reference sequence). For the CDR3, the DNA is TGTGCCTGGAGTGTACAACCGATGAATGAAAAACTGTTTTTT. It encodes CAWSVQPMNEKLFF.

The CDR3 DNA follows: TGCGCCAGCAGCTTGGAGACAGGGGGCTCCTATAATTCACCCCTCCACTTT. Amino acids: CASSLETGGSYNSPLHF. The V gene is TRBV5-1, the J gene TRBJ1-6; 9 bases align to TRBD1. Germline lookup yields CDR1 SGHRS and CDR2 YFSETQ. This CDR3 comprises 17 residues. V was pared by 0 bases and J by 0 bases, with 1 base of the junction left unmatched.

The chain uses TRBV10-3 and TRBJ1-2; D ambiguous. Germline V gene sequence: CDR1 ENHRY, CDR2 SYGVKD. V was pared by 3 bases and J by 8 bases, with 16 bases between. The CDR3 is 14 amino acids. As DNA, the CDR3 is TGTGCCATCAGTGACCTTGACGGAGCGTGGGGCTACACCTTC. Amino acids: CAISDLDGAWGYTF.

CDR3 in amino acids: CATSRETSWAKNIQYF. The CDR3 DNA reads TGTGCCACCAGCAGAGAAACGTCGTGGGCCAAAAACATTCAGTACTTC. The chain combines TRBV15 with TRBJ2-4; no definite D call. Germline V gene sequence: CDR1 LNHNV, CDR2 YYDKDF (reference sequence). The CDR3 runs 16 residues. V lost 0 bases and J lost 1, with 10 bases in between.

This clone was observed a single time. V usage is TRBV5-4 and J usage is TRBJ2-7, with a possible D match to TRBD1 (6 bases). Trimming left V 0 bases short and J 2 bases short, with 18 bases between. The V gene's germline CDR1 is SGHNT and CDR2 YYREEE (reference sequence). This CDR3 spans 17 amino acids. The CDR3 spells CASSLARGVGGPYEQYF. As DNA, the CDR3 is TGTGCCAGCAGCTTGGCCAGGGGCGTTGGTGGTCCCTACGAGCAGTACTTC.

This rearrangement joins TRBV2 to TRBJ2-5; D gene ambiguous. Trimming took 4 bases from V and 5 from J, leaving 17 bases between them. The CDR3 is 15 amino acids. Germline V gives CDR1 SNHLY, CDR2 FYNNEI. This CDR3 reads CASSADSSQWETQYF. The CDR3 coding sequence is TGTGCCAGCAGTGCCGACTCCTCCCAGTGGGAGACCCAGTACTTC.

The chain joins TRBV6-6 to TRBJ1-4, with D tentatively TRBD1 (5 bases). Germline V CDR1 and CDR2: MNHNY, SVGAGI (reference sequence). V gave up 7 bases and J gave up 5 bases, with 17 bases separating them. There are 15 residues in the CDR3. The CDR3 DNA reads TGTGCCAGCATAGCGTGGCAGGGTGGGAATGAAAAACTGTTTTTT. Translated: CASIAWQGGNEKLFF.

The chain has TRBV6-5 and TRBJ2-7; the match to TRBD1 covers 9 bases. Trimming at V came to 7 bases and at J to 1 base, leaving 8 bases not matched to a gene. From germline, CDR1 is MNHEY and CDR2 SVGAGI. This CDR3 has 15 amino acids. The CDR3 DNA reads as TGTGCCAGCATCCGGGACAGGGTTTATTCCTACGAGCAGTACTTC. The encoded protein is CASIRDRVYSYEQYF.

This clone came up once. V gene TRBV19 combines with J gene TRBJ1-2; 8 positions match TRBD1. This CDR3 contains 14 residues. From germline, CDR1 is LNHDA and CDR2 SQIVND (reference sequence). V shed 4 bases, J shed 3 bases, and the junction held 4 bases outside the gene matches. CDR3 DNA: TGTGCCAGTAGTACACCGGGACAGGACTATGGCTACACCTTC. Translated: CASSTPGQDYGYTF.

The chain carries TRBV4-1 and TRBJ1-6, with D unresolved. The CDR3 sequence is 17 residues long. Trimming took off 5 bases at V and 0 bases at J, with 14 bases between the two ends. Germline V gives CDR1 MGHRA, CDR2 YSYEKL. In nucleotides, the CDR3 is TGCGCCAGCAGCAAAAGCGAAGGAAGCTCCTATAATTCACCCCTCCACTTT. Translated: CASSKSEGSSYNSPLHF.

The rearrangement uses TRBV6-6 and TRBJ2-1; weak D call: TRBD1 (5 bases). Looked up from germline, CDR1 is MNHNY and CDR2 is SVGAGI (reference sequence). This CDR3 contains 16 residues. V lost 0 bases to trimming and J lost 2 bases, with 11 bases between them. The CDR3 sequence: CASSYSDSTTYNEQFF. Here the CDR3 DNA reads TGTGCCAGCAGTTACTCTGACAGTACCACCTACAATGAGCAGTTCTTC.

The chain uses TRBV2 and TRBJ1-2; a weak D match, TRBD1 (6 bases). This CDR3 has 13 residues. V was shortened by 5 bases and J by 11 bases, with 18 bases between the two germline ends. Germline values: CDR1 SNHLY, CDR2 FYNNEI. DNA of the CDR3: TGTGCCAGCAGTCTGACAGGTCAAATGGAGTACACCTTC. Translation: CASSLTGQMEYTF.

The chain uses TRBV7-9 and TRBJ1-2; the D is unclear. There are 12 residues in the CDR3. The germline V and J ends were trimmed by 0 bases and 6 bases, with 5 bases remaining between them. Germline-derived CDR1 and CDR2 are SEHNR and FQNEAQ (reference sequence). The CDR3 nucleotides read TGTGCCAGCAGCTTAGCCGACGATGGCTACACCTTC. Its translation is CASSLADDGYTF.

A note on this clone: In the same sample, other DNA sequences code for this CDR3. The chain combines TRBV2 with TRBJ2-7, with 7 nucleotides matching TRBD1. The germline CDR1 and CDR2 sequences are SNHLY and FYNNEI. The V and J ends lost 6 bases and 1 base, in that order; junction bases with no gene match: 3. CDR3 length: 13 amino acids. CDR3 bases: TGTGCCAGCAGACACAGGGGTTCCTACGAGCAGTACTTC. It encodes CASRHRGSYEQYF. The full variable domain, its missing parts supplied by reference TRBV2 and TRBJ2-7, is EPEVTQTPSHQVTQMGQEVILRCVPISNHLYFYWYRQILGQKVEFLVSFYNNEISEKSEIFDDQFSVERPDGSNFTLKIRSTKLEDSAMYFCASRHRGSYEQYFGPGTRLTVT.

The chain couples TRBV4-1 to TRBJ2-1, with TRBD1 matching over 7 bases. Germline CDR1 and CDR2: MGHRA and YSYEKL. V gave up 4 bases and J gave up 8 bases; unmatched junction bases: 14. CDR3 size: 16 residues. The CDR3 protein is CASSPGETGIRDEQFF. CDR3 sequence (DNA): TGCGCCAGCAGCCCTGGCGAGACAGGGATAAGAGATGAGCAGTTCTTC.

This clone has a handful of counts. This sequence joins TRBV5-1 and TRBJ2-7; 11 bases align to TRBD1. The germline V gene encodes CDR1 SGHRS and CDR2 YFSETQ. The CDR3 totals 14 residues. V was pared by 7 bases and J by 7 bases, with 10 bases of the junction left unmatched. The CDR3 DNA follows: TGCGCCAGCGGGTATGGACAGGGGGCCTCGGAGCAGTACTTC. Translated, it gives CASGYGQGASEQYF.

V gene TRBV5-8 combines with J gene TRBJ1-3; the D is unclear. This CDR3 comprises 12 residues. CDR1 SGHTS and CDR2 YDEGEE come from the germline V gene. V was pared by 4 bases and J by 5 bases, with 7 bases between. CDR3 nucleotides: TGTGCCAGCAGCCCAAAGAGAAACACCATATATTTT. Translation: CASSPKRNTIYF.

The chain is built from TRBV21-1 and TRBJ2-2; TRBD1, the table's D call, lacks a check against the DNA. TRBV21-1 is described as a pseudogene. The CDR3 has 17 residues. The CDR3 spells CASSKAPGQGVVGELFF. In DNA, the CDR3 is TGTGCCAGCAGCAAAGCCCCGGGACAGGGGGTAGTCGGGGAGCTGTTTTTT.

The chain is built from TRBV7-2 and TRBJ1-4; the D is unclear. This CDR3 region has 15 residues. Germline loops: CDR1 SGHTA, CDR2 FQGNSA. Trimming cost V 5 bases and J 7 bases, with 17 bases left between them. The CDR3 is CASSPSGLTTEKLFF. CDR3 in DNA: TGTGCCAGCAGCCCGTCTGGGCTTACGACTGAAAAACTGTTTTTT. Full variable domain (rest looked up from reference TRBV7-2 and TRBJ1-4): GAGVSQSPSNKVTEKGKDVELRCDPISGHTALYWYRQSLGQGLEFLIYFQGNSAPDKSGLPSDRFSAERTGGSVSTLTIQRTQQEDSAVYLCASSPSGLTTEKLFFGSGTQLSVL.

This chain joins TRBV7-8 and TRBJ1-2; possibly TRBD1 for D (6 bases). Per the germline V gene, CDR1 is SGHVS and CDR2 is FQNEAQ. The CDR3 has 15 amino acids. V was shortened by 7 bases and J by 3 bases, with 18 bases between the two germline ends. The CDR3 loop reads CASTHERTGHYGYTF. CDR3 nucleotide sequence: TGTGCCAGCACCCACGAACGAACAGGGCACTATGGCTACACCTTC.

V usage is TRBV6-1 and J usage is TRBJ1-6, with D uncertain. Germline V gene data show CDR1 as MNHNS and CDR2 as SASEGT. The CDR3 is 15 residues long. Trimming left V 2 bases short and J 7 bases short, with 12 bases between. CDR3 nucleotide sequence: TGTGCCAGCAGTGAATTGCGCAACGCCAATTCACCCCTCCACTTT. As protein: CASSELRNANSPLHF.

The genes are TRBV19 and TRBJ2-7, with TRBD1 matching 8 bases. The V gene end was trimmed by 4 bases and the J gene end by 1 base; junction bases not matched to a gene: 9. Germline CDR1 and CDR2: LNHDA and SQIVND (reference sequence). The CDR3 sequence is 16 residues long. Here the CDR3 DNA reads TGTGCCAGTAGTACGGAGGGACAGGAGCTTTCCTACGAGCAGTACTTC. Amino acids: CASSTEGQELSYEQYF.

The V call is TRBV19, the J call TRBJ1-3, with D uncertain. This CDR3 comprises 15 residues. Trimming took 5 bases from V and 4 from J, leaving 15 bases between them. The germline V gene has CDR1 LNHDA and CDR2 SQIVND (reference sequence). Written as DNA, the CDR3 is TGTGCCAGTAGTCAGAGCCAGCAAGAGGGAAACACCATATATTTT. Translating gives CASSQSQQEGNTIYF.

The chain recombines TRBV7-9 with TRBJ1-5; maybe TRBD1 (6 bases). CDR1 is SEHNR, CDR2 FQNEAQ, per germline (reference sequence). CDR3 size: 14 residues. Trimming took 6 bases from V and 4 from J, leaving 13 bases between them. The CDR3 sequence: CASSRGTQNQPQHF. CDR3 DNA: TGTGCCAGCAGTCGGGGGACACAAAATCAGCCCCAGCATTTT.

CDR3 sequence: CASSFFPPGLRNEKLFF. In DNA form, the CDR3 reads TGTGCCAGCAGCTTTTTCCCACCGGGACTGAGAAATGAAAAACTGTTTTTT. The genes are TRBV11-2 and TRBJ1-4; tentative D call: TRBD1 (5 bases). Per germline, CDR1 SGHAT and CDR2 FQNNGV. V dropped 3 bases and J dropped 5 bases, with 19 bases sitting between them. This CDR3 has 17 residues.

The J gene is TRBJ2-7, the V gene TRBV7-9; 10 positions match TRBD1. Germline V gene lookup returns CDR1 SEHNR and CDR2 FQNEAQ (reference sequence). There are 15 residues in the CDR3. Unmatched junction bases numbered 7, after V lost 5 bases and J lost 3 bases. The CDR3 DNA sequence: TGTGCCAGCAGCCCCCCCGGGACAGGGGTCTACGAGCAGTACTTC. It is translated as CASSPPGTGVYEQYF.

The chain couples TRBV5-4 to TRBJ2-5; unclear D gene. Germline CDR1 SGHNT, CDR2 YYREEE (reference sequence). Trimming shortened V by 4 bases and J by 2 bases, and 3 bases separated the two germline ends. CDR3 length: 11 amino acids. CDR3 in DNA: TGTGCCAGCAGCGCGCAAGAGACCCAGTACTTC. Its translation: CASSAQETQYF.

V usage is TRBV6-1 and J usage is TRBJ1-2; D gene uncertain. CDR1 MNHNS and CDR2 SASEGT come from the germline V gene. Trimming cost V 0 bases and J 3 bases, with 8 bases left between them. The CDR3 contains 14 residues. CDR3 sequence reads: CASSEADGYYGYTF. The CDR3 nucleotides read TGTGCCAGCAGTGAAGCCGACGGATACTATGGCTACACCTTC.